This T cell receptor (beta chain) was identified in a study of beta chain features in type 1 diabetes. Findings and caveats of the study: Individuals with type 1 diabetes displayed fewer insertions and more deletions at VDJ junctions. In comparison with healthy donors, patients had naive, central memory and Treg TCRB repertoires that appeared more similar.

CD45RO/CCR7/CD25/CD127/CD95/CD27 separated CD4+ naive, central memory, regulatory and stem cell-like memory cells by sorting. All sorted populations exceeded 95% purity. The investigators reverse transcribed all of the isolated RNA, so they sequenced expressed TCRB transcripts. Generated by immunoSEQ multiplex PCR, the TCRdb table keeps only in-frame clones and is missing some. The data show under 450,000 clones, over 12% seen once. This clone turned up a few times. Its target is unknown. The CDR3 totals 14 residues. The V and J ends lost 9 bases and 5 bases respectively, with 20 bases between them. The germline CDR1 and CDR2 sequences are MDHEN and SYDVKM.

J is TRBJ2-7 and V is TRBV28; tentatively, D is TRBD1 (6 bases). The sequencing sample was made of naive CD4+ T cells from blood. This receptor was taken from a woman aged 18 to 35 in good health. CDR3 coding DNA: TGTGCCAGTGGATCCGGGACACTAAGCGACGAGCAGTACTTC. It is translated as CASGSGTLSDEQYF.